A single sample gave rise to the 15 T cell receptor beta chains below, sequenced in a study of blood T cells in healthy people across ages (dated by TCRdb to the mid-2010s). To prepare the library, 5' RACE was applied. Instrument on record: Illumina HiSeq 2500. A second PCR of roughly 7 to 12 cycles was run with a J-beta primer mix and a sample-barcoded 5' primer. The public reads were reprocessed in TCRdb via fastp at Q25 and MiXCR, keeping in-frame beta chains. When rows share a CDR3 protein, they turn into one entry using the most common DNA and genes. The sample contains more than 550,000 distinct CDR3 sequences, around a fifth of them found a single time. The ten largest clones represent roughly 22% of the sample. Material for sequencing was blood. The receptors come from a man aged 65 to 79 in good health.

This clonotype was counted only a few times. The V call is TRBV7-2, the J call TRBJ2-4; D possibly corresponds to TRBD2 (5 bases). V gave up 2 bases and J gave up 0 bases, with 8 bases separating them. Per germline, CDR1 SGHTA and CDR2 FQGNSA. The CDR3 length is 15 residues. CDR3 coding DNA: TGTGCCAGCAGCTTACGGGCGGGAGCCAAAAACATTCAGTACTTC. This codes for CASSLRAGAKNIQYF.

The sample holds a few counts of this clonotype. The CDR3 region has the DNA TGTGCCAGCAGTTTATACGGGGACAATCAGCCCCAGCATTTT. This translates into CASSLYGDNQPQHF. The gene calls are TRBV27 and TRBJ1-5, with unresolved D. The V and J ends lost 1 base and 3 bases respectively, with 7 bases between them. This CDR3 is 14 amino acids long. Germline values: CDR1 MNHEY, CDR2 SMNVEV (reference sequence).

This clonotype was recorded at least ten times. The genes are TRBV4-2 and TRBJ2-1, with TRBD1 identical over 9 bases. The V and J ends lost 3 bases and 0 bases, in that order; junction bases with no gene match: 0. The CDR3 extends over 15 amino acids. CDR1 and CDR2 (germline): LGHNA, YNFKEQ. The DNA of the CDR3 is TGTGCCAGCAGCCAGGACAGGGGCTCCTACAATGAGCAGTTCTTC. Residues: CASSQDRGSYNEQFF.

V gene TRBV6-5 combines with J gene TRBJ2-1, with TRBD2 matching 8 bases. The germline V gene encodes CDR1 MNHEY and CDR2 SVGAGI. This CDR3 contains 16 residues. The V and J ends lost 2 bases and 0 bases, in that order; junction bases with no gene match: 3. The CDR3, as DNA: TGTGCCAGCAGTTACACTACTAGCGGCTCCTACAATGAGCAGTTCTTC. Translation: CASSYTTSGSYNEQFF.

This clonotype occurred a few times. The chain uses TRBV20-1 and TRBJ2-7, with D perhaps matching TRBD2 (6 bases). V lost 7 bases and J 1 base, leaving 8 bases between the germline ends. Germline CDR1 is DFQATT and CDR2 is SNEGSKA (reference sequence). This CDR3 has 11 amino acids. CDR3 sequence (DNA): TGCAGTGGGGGGGTTTCCTACGAGCAGTACTTC. Its translation: CSGGVSYEQYF.

This clonotype occurred many times. The rearrangement links TRBV3-1 to TRBJ2-3; TRBD2 agrees at 10 bases. This CDR3 region has 16 residues. CDR1 LGHDT and CDR2 YNNKEL come from the germline V gene (reference sequence). V was pared by 4 bases and J by 1 base, with 5 bases of the junction left unmatched. The CDR3 DNA reads TGTGCCAGCAGCCTCCGGACTAGCGGACGCACAGATACGCAGTATTTT. Translation gives CASSLRTSGRTDTQYF.

This clonotype showed up just a few times. This rearrangement joins TRBV4-2 to TRBJ2-3; 8 bases are a match to TRBD2. Germline assignment: CDR1 LGHNA and CDR2 YNFKEQ. This CDR3 comprises 17 residues. The V gene end was trimmed by 1 base and the J gene end by 1 base; junction bases not matched to a gene: 7. CDR3 nucleotides: TGTGCCAGCAGCCAAGGGGGAGGCGGGGGGCGCACAGATACGCAGTATTTT. The encoded protein is CASSQGGGGGRTDTQYF.

The J gene is TRBJ2-5, the V gene TRBV11-3; 7 nucleotides agree with TRBD2. The J call may be wrong; the DNA end is better matched by TRBJ2-1. CDR1 is SGHNT, CDR2 YENEEA, per germline. This CDR3 is built from 16 residues. The CDR3 nucleotides read TGTGCCAGCAGCCAAAGGGCGGGAGTGGCCTACAATGAGCAGTTCTTC. Translating gives CASSQRAGVAYNEQFF.

Worth noting for this clonotype: No conserved phenylalanine or tryptophan ends this CDR3, so it is likely a read error. V gene TRBV19 combines with J gene TRBJ2-5; 7 nucleotides agree with TRBD1. CDR1 LNHDA and CDR2 SQIVND come from the germline V gene (reference sequence). The CDR3 has 10 amino acids. Unmatched junction bases numbered 3, after V lost 6 bases and J lost 11 bases. CDR3 nucleotide sequence: TGTGCCAGTAGGGGGACAGCACAGTACGTC. Translation gives CASRGTAQYV.

V gene TRBV7-2 combines with J gene TRBJ2-4; D unclear. The CDR3 runs to 14 residues. CDR1 SGHTA and CDR2 FQGNSA come from the germline V gene. The ends were cut back, 5 bases at V and 1 base at J, with 9 bases in the middle. For the CDR3, the DNA is TGTGCCAGCAGCCCCCCGGAGGCCAAAAACATTCAGTACTTC. Its protein product is CASSPPEAKNIQYF.

Only a few counts were recorded for this clonotype. V gene TRBV6-5 combines with J gene TRBJ2-3; 10 bases fit TRBD2. Germline CDR1 and CDR2: MNHEY and SVGAGI. J was trimmed by 7 bases and V by 8 bases; bases with no gene match: 12. The length of the CDR3 is 15 residues. CDR3 nucleotides: TGTGCCAGCGGAACTAGCGGGGAGTACCTGAATACGCAGTATTTT. Residues: CASGTSGEYLNTQYF.

A word on this clonotype: A much larger clonotype is one base distant, so this may be a read error. The chain has TRBV11-2 and TRBJ2-4, with D possibly matching TRBD1 (5 bases). Per the germline V gene, CDR1 is SGHAT and CDR2 is FQNNGV. The CDR3 runs 13 residues. Trimming removed 7 bases at V and 4 bases at J, with 11 bases between. The chain's CDR3 is CASIFSGKNIQYF. DNA of the CDR3: TGTGCCAGCATCTTCTCAGGGAAAAACATTCAGTACTTC.

The chain combines TRBV7-2 with TRBJ1-2; possibly TRBD1 for D (6 bases). CDR1 and CDR2 (germline): SGHTA, FQGNSA. This CDR3 is 14 amino acids long. Trimming removed 4 bases at V and 4 bases at J, with 13 bases between. CDR3 protein: CASSSKGGTYGYTF. In DNA form, the CDR3 reads TGTGCCAGCAGCTCAAAGGGGGGAACCTATGGCTACACCTTC.

The chain carries TRBV4-2 and TRBJ2-3; 13 nucleotides match TRBD2. This CDR3 contains 20 residues. Germline assignment: CDR1 LGHNA and CDR2 YNFKEQ. The V segment lost 5 bases and the J segment 0 bases; nucleotides outside the gene matches: 14. DNA of the CDR3: TGTGCCAGCAGCGCCCCAGGGACTAGCGGGGATCTGACAAGCACAGATACGCAGTATTTT. It translates to CASSAPGTSGDLTSTDTQYF.

This sequence joins TRBV5-1 and TRBJ2-7; D gene uncertain. This CDR3 region has 14 residues. The V gene's germline CDR1 is SGHRS and CDR2 YFSETQ. V lost 0 bases, J lost 0 bases, and 7 bases lay in between. This CDR3 reads CASSLEAHSYEQYF. The DNA of the CDR3 is TGCGCCAGCAGCTTGGAGGCACACTCCTACGAGCAGTACTTC.